What follows is one T cell receptor beta chain and its context. The antigen remains undetermined. The sample contains more than one DNA sequence encoding this CDR3. This sample stems from a study of shared clonotypes between healthy human individuals. Study conclusions and caveats: Genetic and exposure-history diversity was limited by the few donors. Expectations were that clonotype sharing among donors would be affected by sequencing depth.

Naive CD8 cells, CD45RO-negative and positively selected for CCR7, excluded terminally differentiated effector memory CD45RA+ cells. Only in-frame clones appear in the TCRdb table, and some are missing; sequencing was by immunoSEQ multiplex PCR. The sample has some 1,900,000 clones; around 96% are singletons. Sample: naive CD8+ T cells sorted from blood. The origin of this receptor is a man in his late teens or twenties in good health.

This CDR3 reads CASSLGGEETQYF. CDR3 sequence (DNA): TGTGCCAGCAGCCTCGGGGGCGAAGAGACCCAGTACTTC. The chain has TRBV28 and TRBJ2-5; either TRBD1 or TRBD2 may supply D (6 bases each). Trimming took 6 bases from V and 3 from J, leaving 11 bases between them. Germline CDR1 reads MDHEN; CDR2 reads SYDVKM. The CDR3 is made up of 13 amino acids.